Listed below are T cell receptor beta chains from one sample, sequenced in a study of Ad26.COV2.S vaccination and SARS-CoV-2 variants. Measured with immunoSEQ multiplex PCR; TCRdb has only the in-frame clones, and not every one. The sample lists about 350,000 clones; roughly 91% were seen once. This material consisted of peripheral blood, taken in a trial of Ad26.COV2.S vaccine versus placebo. Receptors originate from a person aged 18-65 years who received the Ad26.COV2.S COVID-19 vaccine or a placebo. The CDR3 runs from the conserved cysteine through the conserved F or W. D genes are given only for firm matches. Not every row has a clone size; where given, it reads once, few, many or a size class.

>NA|15|TRBJ2-5|once|TRBV7-8
CASSPWDSVGGTQYF
TGTGCCAGCAGCCCCTGGGACAGCGTGGGGGGGACCCAGTACTTC
>NA|13|TRBJ2-5|NA|TRBV11-2
CASSFSAKETQYF
TGTGCCAGCAGCTTTTCGGCGAAAGAGACCCAGTACTTC
>NA|17|TRBJ1-6|once|TRBV25-1
CASSESGPSSYNSPLHF
TGTGCCAGCAGTGAATCGGGCCCGAGCTCCTATAATTCACCCCTCCACTTT
>TRBD1|15|TRBJ1-3|NA|TRBV9
CASSASGGESHTIYF
TGTGCCAGCAGCGCGTCAGGGGGCGAATCTCACACCATATATTTT
>NA|14|TRBJ1-2|NA|TRBV28
CASTPPQVAYGYTF
TGTGCCAGCACCCCCCCGCAGGTGGCCTATGGCTACACCTTC
>NA|14|TRBJ2-7|NA|TRBV9
CASSVDESSYEQYF
TGTGCCAGCAGCGTAGACGAGTCCTCCTACGAGCAGTACTTC
>TRBD1|12|TRBJ2-1|NA|TRBV29-1
CSARTGVNEQFF
TGCAGCGCCAGGACAGGGGTCAATGAGCAGTTCTTC
>NA|17|TRBJ1-2|NA|TRBV6-1
CASSEAQGPRLNYGYTF
TGTGCCAGCAGTGAAGCCCAGGGCCCGCGACTTAACTATGGCTACACCTTC
>NA|13|TRBJ2-7|NA|TRBV5-1
CASSRSAPYEQYF
TGCGCCAGCAGCCGTTCGGCACCCTACGAGCAGTACTTC
>NA|14|TRBJ2-2|NA|TRBV5-1
CASTLGTNTGELFF
TGCGCCAGCACCCTAGGGACGAACACCGGGGAGCTGTTTTTT
>NA|16|TRBJ1-1|NA|TRBV5-1
CASSLVGSVGNTEAFF
TGCGCCAGCAGCTTGGTGGGCTCGGTTGGGAACACTGAAGCTTTCTTT
>NA|12|TRBJ2-5|NA|TRBV2
CASRAGRETQYF
TGTGCCAGCCGGGCAGGGAGAGAGACCCAGTACTTC
>TRBD2|13|TRBJ2-3|NA|TRBV18
CASPSGATDTQYF
TGTGCCAGCCCAAGCGGGGCCACAGATACGCAGTATTTT
>TRBD1|15|TRBJ2-3|NA|TRBV7-8
CASTPDRVHGDTQYF
TGTGCCAGCACCCCCGACAGGGTGCATGGAGATACGCAGTATTTT
>NA|16|TRBJ1-2|NA|TRBV24-1
CATSDFFGRLNYGYTF
TGTGCCACCAGTGATTTTTTCGGCAGGTTGAACTATGGCTACACCTTC
>NA|14|TRBJ1-6|once|TRBV19
CASRFGTYNSPLHF
TGTGCCAGTAGGTTCGGGACGTATAATTCACCCCTCCACTTT
>NA|14|TRBJ2-5|NA|TRBV5-1
CASSLGDPIETQYF
TGCGCCAGCAGCTTGGGGGACCCGATAGAGACCCAGTACTTC
>TRBD1|16|TRBJ1-4|NA|TRBV4-2
CASSQDYRGQNEKLFF
TGTGCCAGCAGCCAAGATTACAGGGGGCAAAATGAAAAACTGTTTTTT
>NA|17|TRBJ2-3|NA|TRBV7-2
CASSLVSGQVNTDTQYF
TGTGCCAGCAGCTTAGTATCAGGGCAAGTGAACACAGATACGCAGTATTTT
>NA|14|TRBJ1-1|few|TRBV5-1
CASSQQDLDTEAFF
TGCGCCAGCAGTCAACAGGATCTGGACACTGAAGCTTTCTTT
>NA|13|TRBJ1-2|NA|TRBV27
CASSRRDSYGYTF
TGTGCCAGCAGTCGAAGGGACTCCTATGGCTACACCTTC
>TRBD2|16|TRBJ2-5|NA|TRBV7-2
CASSGRTSGIRETQYF
TGTGCCAGCAGCGGAAGGACTAGCGGGATCCGTGAGACCCAGTACTTC
>NA|11|TRBJ1-2|NA|TRBV12-3/TRBV12-4
CASSLGSGYTF
TGTGCCAGCAGTTTAGGTTCTGGCTACACCTTC
>NA|13|TRBJ1-4|NA|TRBV5-1
CASSLAGGEKLFF
TGCGCCAGCAGCCTGGCGGGCGGGGAAAAACTGTTTTTT
>TRBD2|15|TRBJ2-5|NA|TRBV19
CASSIWIAGVKTQYF
TGTGCCAGTAGTATCTGGATAGCGGGAGTGAAGACCCAGTACTTC
>NA|14|TRBJ2-3|NA|TRBV9
CASSVEGGTDTQYF
TGTGCCAGCAGCGTAGAGGGGGGAACAGATACGCAGTATTTT
>NA|15|TRBJ2-1|NA|TRBV5-1
CASSLDVGTHNEQFF
TGCGCCAGCAGCTTGGATGTCGGGACCCACAATGAGCAGTTCTTC
>TRBD1|15|TRBJ1-4|NA|TRBV19
CASSLRGLFNEKLFF
TGTGCCAGTTCGCTCAGGGGGCTGTTTAATGAAAAACTGTTTTTT
>NA|13|TRBJ2-3|NA|TRBV9
CASSVHSTDTQYF
TGTGCCAGCAGCGTCCATAGCACAGATACGCAGTATTTT
>NA|15|TRBJ1-2|NA|TRBV6-4
CASSPTWEAGDGYTF
TGTGCCAGCAGCCCTACATGGGAGGCAGGGGACGGCTACACCTTC
>TRBD1|14|TRBJ1-2|NA|TRBV5-6
CASSLGQGIRGYTF
TGTGCCAGCAGCCTCGGACAGGGGATACGTGGCTACACCTTC
>NA|14|TRBJ1-1|NA|TRBV6-1
CASSDRSLNTEAFF
TGTGCCAGCAGTGACAGGTCCTTGAACACTGAAGCTTTCTTT
>TRBD1|16|TRBJ2-3|NA|TRBV5-5
CASSYGQGFLADTQYF
TGTGCCAGCAGCTACGGACAGGGTTTTTTAGCAGATACGCAGTATTTT
>NA|11|TRBJ2-1|NA|TRBV5-1
CASSLHNEQFF
TGCGCCAGCAGTCTCCACAATGAGCAGTTCTTC
>NA|19|TRBJ2-1|NA|TRBV5-1
CASSLALQAGTLSFYEQFF
TGCGCCAGCAGCTTGGCCCTACAGGCTGGGACCCTTTCTTTTTATGAGCAGTTCTTC
>TRBD1|16|TRBJ2-5|NA|TRBV5-1
CASSHPADRDQETQYF
TGCGCCAGCAGCCACCCCGCGGACAGGGATCAAGAGACCCAGTACTTC
>TRBD2|16|TRBJ2-1|NA|TRBV24-1
CATSGFISGGRDEQFF
TGTGCCACCAGTGGCTTCATTAGCGGGGGGCGGGATGAGCAGTTCTTC
>NA|14|TRBJ1-5|NA|TRBV18
CASSPGRWGQPQHF
TGTGCCAGCTCACCTGGACGGTGGGGTCAGCCCCAGCATTTT
>NA|18|TRBJ1-3|NA|TRBV5-6
CASSLEGKFPLSGNTIYF
TGTGCCAGCAGCTTGGAGGGGAAGTTTCCCCTCTCTGGAAACACCATATATTTT
>NA|15|TRBJ2-2|NA|TRBV5-8
CASSLSDASTGELFF
TGTGCCAGCAGCTTGAGCGACGCCAGCACCGGGGAGCTGTTTTTT
>NA|15|TRBJ1-2|NA|TRBV5-1
CASSLTGQSAGGYTF
TGCGCCAGCAGCTTGACGGGGCAGTCCGCCGGTGGCTACACCTTC